Listed below are T cell receptor beta chains from one sample, sequenced in a study of PD-1 blockade in mismatch repair-deficient tumors. The data were produced by immunoSEQ multiplex PCR, yet TCRdb's version contains in-frame clones alone and is incomplete. The table has about 22,000 clones, roughly 86% seen once. The source was peripheral blood, collected 2 weeks after starting pembrolizumab. All receptors derive from an adult with mismatch repair-deficient cancer. Each CDR3 is given with its conserved first and last residue. The D gene is left open where the match is weak. Clone size is shown for a subset of rows, as once, few, many or a class of expanded clone.

CDR3 | D | size | V
CASSIVRGEGYEQYF | . | . | TRBV19
CASSPLSSSYNEQFF | . | once | TRBV11-1
CASQGFTDTQYF | . | . | TRBV19
CASSQPQGGLTGELFF | . | . | TRBV11-2
CASSKGQPQHF | . | few | TRBV21-1
CAWSGLPGQGAKKTEAFF | TRBD1 | . | TRBV30
CASSEDRGRDTQYF | TRBD1 | . | TRBV4-1
CASHRPDLNYGYTF | . | . | TRBV6-5
CASSYDRAAGANVLTF | . | . | TRBV6-5
CAWSVSPGQGTDTQYF | . | . | TRBV30
CASRSGTENEKLFF | . | once | TRBV19
CASTLWGNTEAFF | . | . | TRBV19
CASSPRQGEQFF | TRBD1 | . | TRBV18
CASSLGEGYTF | . | . | TRBV5-6
CASSSGFWNTEAFF | . | . | TRBV6-5
CASSLDLVSQETQYF | . | . | TRBV11-2
CASSFRTRDTQYF | TRBD2 | . | TRBV6-6
CASSPQGETQYF | . | . | TRBV5-1
CASGERGAFYEQYF | TRBD2 | . | TRBV6-1
CAWSVQGDTEAFF | . | few | TRBV30
CASRPSGRIQPQHF | . | . | TRBV28
CASSVVTGIHNEQFF | . | . | TRBV9
CASSHQDDSFTDTQYF | . | . | TRBV4-1
CASSQVPGGLSYEQYF | TRBD1 | . | TRBV4-2
CASSLGPGSGGHIYGYTF | . | . | TRBV5-4
CASSLGGQVYNEQFF | TRBD1 | . | TRBV5-1
CASSYTFRGFGEQYF | . | . | TRBV28
CASSAGTGGYEQYF | TRBD1 | . | TRBV11-2
CATSRDLGFSGANVLTF | . | . | TRBV15
CASSLAEFNTEAFF | . | once | TRBV5-5
CASSQEGVGGTDTQYF | . | . | TRBV4-2
CATTGGYEQYF | TRBD1 | . | TRBV27
CASSLAFSSLGHDEAFF | . | . | TRBV7-2
CASSLGVSGANVLTF | . | . | TRBV11-2
CASSLSSNQPQHF | . | few | TRBV7-2
CASSRQENNEQFF | . | . | TRBV2
CSVQSGATNEKLFF | . | . | TRBV29-1
CASSEGSGGSGMDTQYF | TRBD2 | . | TRBV6-1
CASSQALGTQETQYF | . | . | TRBV4-3
CASSLGDRDYNEQFF | TRBD1 | . | TRBV28
CASSLGAGVATDTQYF | . | once | TRBV5-4